This TCR beta chain was sequenced during a study of shared clonotypes between healthy human individuals. Study context: Each donor contributed plates that comprised three CD4 naive, three CD4 memory, two CD8 naive and one CD8 memory. Regarding the study as a whole: Shared across a handful of donors were 4% to 6% of the naive CD4 clonotypes. Naive subsets typically showed greater estimated richness than memory subsets.

Execution of the assay was at deep level. Profiling relied on immunoSEQ multiplex PCR, and the TCRdb table lists in-frame clones only, not all of them. The repertoire includes about 2.5 million clones, 80% to 95% of them detected once, and more than 0.35% sits in the top ten. The CDR3 spans 11 residues. V was clipped by 3 bases and J by 5 bases, with 5 bases between them. The germline gives CDR1 SGHTA, CDR2 FQGNSA. Remarks on this clone: Its antigen is unidentified.

This sequence was found in a man aged 18 to 29 in good health. Some clones in this sample may be carry-over from other donors' samples. The chain has TRBV7-2 and TRBJ2-7; D is uncertain. Sequenced: naive CD4+ T cells from PBMCs. The subset is: CD45RA+ positively selected. CDR3 loop: CASSFYHEQYF. Written as DNA, the CDR3 is TGTGCCAGCAGCTTCTACCACGAGCAGTACTTC.